A selection of T cell receptor beta chains follows, all from one sample in a study of blood T cell repertoires in COVID-19. Method: immunoSEQ multiplex PCR; TCRdb's copy keeps in-frame clones and lacks some. The data show roughly 59,000 clones, with almost 80% seen just once and approximately 12% held by the top ten. Specimen: peripheral blood. The receptor source for this set is a man aged 80 or over with acute or convalescent COVID-19. CDR3s include the opening cysteine and the closing phenylalanine or tryptophan. D genes are given only for firm matches. For some rows the clone size is stated as once, few or many, or as a class when expanded; others skip it.

V: TRBV29-1
J: TRBJ1-1
size: NA
D: NA
length: 14
DNA: TGCAGCGTCGAAGGGGCGGGGGCCAGAACTGAAGCTTTCTTT
CDR3: CSVEGAGARTEAFF

V: TRBV18
J: TRBJ2-7
size: once
D: TRBD1
length: 15
DNA: TGTGCCAGCTCACCCTACGACAAAACAGGGGCCGAGCAGTACTTC
CDR3: CASSPYDKTGAEQYF

V: TRBV19
J: TRBJ1-4
size: NA
D: NA
length: 16
DNA: TGTGCCAGTACCTCCAGAGACAAAGCTTATCATGGAAAACTGTTTTTT
CDR3: CASTSRDKAYHGKLFF

V: TRBV7-6
J: TRBJ1-2
size: NA
D: TRBD1
length: 16
DNA: TGTGCCAGCAGCGCCGGGACAGCCTCTACTAACTATGGCTACACCTTC
CDR3: CASSAGTASTNYGYTF

V: TRBV7-9
J: TRBJ2-3
size: NA
D: TRBD1
length: 15
DNA: TGTGCCAGCAGCTATACAGGGGGCGGAACAGATACGCAGTATTTT
CDR3: CASSYTGGGTDTQYF

V: TRBV7-9
J: TRBJ2-7
size: NA
D: TRBD2
length: 15
DNA: TGTGCCAGCAGCCCAGCAGGAGCGGGAGGCCTCGGGCAGTACTTC
CDR3: CASSPAGAGGLGQYF

V: TRBV6-4
J: TRBJ1-2
size: NA
D: TRBD1
length: 15
DNA: TGTGCCAGCAGCCCCGGACAGGGAAGGAACTATGGCTACACCTTC
CDR3: CASSPGQGRNYGYTF

V: TRBV27
J: TRBJ2-3
size: few
D: NA
length: 15
DNA: TGTGCCAGCAGTTTGGCCCCAGGGAGCACAGATACGCAGTATTTT
CDR3: CASSLAPGSTDTQYF

V: TRBV5-1
J: TRBJ1-1
size: NA
D: TRBD1
length: 14
DNA: TGCGCCAGCAGCAACACAGGGGGCAACACTGAAGCTTTCTTT
CDR3: CASSNTGGNTEAFF

V: TRBV24-1
J: TRBJ2-3
size: NA
D: TRBD2
length: 19
DNA: TGTGCCACCAGTGCCGAGCGGGCTAGCGGGATTGTTAGACCGGATACGCAGTATTTT
CDR3: CATSAERASGIVRPDTQYF

V: TRBV2
J: TRBJ2-7
size: NA
D: NA
length: 14
DNA: TGTGCCAGCAGTGACAGGCTGAGCTCCTACGAGCAGTACTTC
CDR3: CASSDRLSSYEQYF

V: TRBV7-2
J: TRBJ1-2
size: NA
D: NA
length: 13
DNA: TGTGCCAGCAGCTCGAGGGAAGACTATGGCTACACCTTC
CDR3: CASSSREDYGYTF

V: TRBV7-6
J: TRBJ1-6
size: NA
D: NA
length: 17
DNA: TGTGCCAGCAGCTCAAGGCCCTCCTCGGAGTATAATTCACCCCTCCACTTT
CDR3: CASSSRPSSEYNSPLHF

V: TRBV30
J: TRBJ2-7
size: NA
D: TRBD1
length: 13
DNA: TGTGCCTGGAGTCCGGGACAGTACTACGAGCAGTACTTC
CDR3: CAWSPGQYYEQYF

V: TRBV2
J: TRBJ2-5
size: NA
D: TRBD2
length: 15
DNA: TGTGCCAGCAGTGCCACTAGCGGGGGGGCGGTGACCCAGTACTTC
CDR3: CASSATSGGAVTQYF

V: TRBV5-5
J: TRBJ1-2
size: NA
D: NA
length: 12
DNA: TGTGCCAGCAGCCTTACAGGGTCCGGCTACACCTTC
CDR3: CASSLTGSGYTF

V: TRBV9
J: TRBJ2-3
size: NA
D: TRBD1
length: 15
DNA: TGTGCCAGCAGCGTAGGACAGGGGGGAAGGGATACGCAGTATTTT
CDR3: CASSVGQGGRDTQYF

V: TRBV5-4
J: TRBJ1-2
size: NA
D: TRBD1
length: 15
DNA: TGTGCCAGCAGCCTGCGGGACAGGGGGGCCTATGGCTACACCTTC
CDR3: CASSLRDRGAYGYTF

V: TRBV3-1/TRBV3-2
J: TRBJ1-3
size: once
D: NA
length: 15
DNA: TGTGCCAGCAGCCCCCCCCGGAGCTCTGGAAACACCATATATTTT
CDR3: CASSPPRSSGNTIYF

V: TRBV5-5
J: TRBJ2-5
size: NA
D: TRBD2
length: 14
DNA: TGTGCCAGCAGCCTAGCGGGGATGGGAGAGACCCAGTACTTC
CDR3: CASSLAGMGETQYF

V: TRBV6-5
J: TRBJ2-2
size: NA
D: TRBD2
length: 15
DNA: TGTGCCAGCAGGGGGACTAGCGGTAACACCGGGGAGCTGTTTTTT
CDR3: CASRGTSGNTGELFF

V: TRBV6-5
J: TRBJ1-4
size: NA
D: TRBD1
length: 15
DNA: TGTGCCAGCAATCCCTACAGGGGAGCAAATGAAAAACTGTTTTTT
CDR3: CASNPYRGANEKLFF

V: TRBV6-6
J: TRBJ1-2
size: NA
D: NA
length: 15
DNA: TGTGCCAGCAGTTATTCGACTGCCCCTGCGGCTGGCTACACCTTC
CDR3: CASSYSTAPAAGYTF

V: TRBV5-1
J: TRBJ1-1
size: NA
D: TRBD1
length: 14
DNA: TGCGCCAGCAGCGCCCGGGACAGGAACACTGAAGCTTTCTTT
CDR3: CASSARDRNTEAFF

V: TRBV14
J: TRBJ1-1
size: NA
D: NA
length: 15
DNA: TGTGCCAGCAGCCCCCTAGGGGGGGTAGGCACTGAAGCTTTCTTT
CDR3: CASSPLGGVGTEAFF

V: TRBV30
J: TRBJ1-3
size: NA
D: TRBD1
length: 14
DNA: TGTGCCTGGGGACAGGGAGGTGCTGGAAACACCATATATTTT
CDR3: CAWGQGGAGNTIYF